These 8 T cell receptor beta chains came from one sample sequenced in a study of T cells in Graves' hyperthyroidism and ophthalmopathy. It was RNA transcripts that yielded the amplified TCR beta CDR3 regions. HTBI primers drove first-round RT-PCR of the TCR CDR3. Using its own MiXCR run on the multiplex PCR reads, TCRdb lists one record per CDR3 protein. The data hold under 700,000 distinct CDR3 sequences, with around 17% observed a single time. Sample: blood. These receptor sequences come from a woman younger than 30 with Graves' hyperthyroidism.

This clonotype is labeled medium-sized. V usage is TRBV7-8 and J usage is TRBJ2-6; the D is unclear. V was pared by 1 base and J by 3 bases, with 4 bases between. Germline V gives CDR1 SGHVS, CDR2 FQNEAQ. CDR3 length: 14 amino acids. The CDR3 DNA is TGTGCCAGCAGCTTAGTCCGTGGGGCCAACGTCCTGACTTTC. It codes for CASSLVRGANVLTF.

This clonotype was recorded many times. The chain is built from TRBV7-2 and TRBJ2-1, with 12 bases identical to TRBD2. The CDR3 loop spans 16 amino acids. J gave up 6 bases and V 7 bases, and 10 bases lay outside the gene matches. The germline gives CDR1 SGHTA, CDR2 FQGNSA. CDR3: CASTPAGTSGSNEQFF. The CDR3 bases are TGTGCCAGCACCCCGGCGGGGACTAGCGGGTCCAATGAGCAGTTCTTC.

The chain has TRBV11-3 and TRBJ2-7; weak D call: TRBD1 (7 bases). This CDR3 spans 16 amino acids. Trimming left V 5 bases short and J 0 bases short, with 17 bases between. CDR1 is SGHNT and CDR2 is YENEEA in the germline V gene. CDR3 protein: CASSPPPGGFSYEQYF. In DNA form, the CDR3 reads TGTGCCAGCAGCCCCCCCCCAGGGGGGTTCTCCTACGAGCAGTACTTC.

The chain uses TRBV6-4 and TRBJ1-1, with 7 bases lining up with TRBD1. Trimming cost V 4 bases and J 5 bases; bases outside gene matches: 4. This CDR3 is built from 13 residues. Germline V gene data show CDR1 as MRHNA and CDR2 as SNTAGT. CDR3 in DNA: TGTGCCAGCAGTGCGGGACAGATGACTGAAGCTTTCTTT. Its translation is CASSAGQMTEAFF.

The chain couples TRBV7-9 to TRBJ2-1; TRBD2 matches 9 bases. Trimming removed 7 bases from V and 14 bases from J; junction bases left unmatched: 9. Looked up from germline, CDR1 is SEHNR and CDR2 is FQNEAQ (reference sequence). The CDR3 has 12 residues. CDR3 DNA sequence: TGTGCCAGCATGAGTAGCGGGAGTTGGGAGTTCTTC. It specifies CASMSSGSWEFF. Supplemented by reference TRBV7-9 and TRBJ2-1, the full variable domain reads DTGVSQNPRHKITKRGQNVTFRCDPISEHNRLYWYRQTLGQGPEFLTYFQNEAQLEKSRLLSDRFSAERPKGSFSTLEIQRTEQGDSAMYLCASMSSGSWEFFGPGTRLTVL.

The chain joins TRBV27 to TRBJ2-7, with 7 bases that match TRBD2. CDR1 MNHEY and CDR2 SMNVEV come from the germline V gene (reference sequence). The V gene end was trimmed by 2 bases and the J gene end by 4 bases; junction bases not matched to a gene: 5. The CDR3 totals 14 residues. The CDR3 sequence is CASSLRGDLYEQYF. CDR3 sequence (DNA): TGTGCCAGCAGTTTACGGGGGGACCTTTACGAGCAGTACTTC.

CDR3 bases: TGTGCCAGCAGTGGACGGTCGAGTTTAATAAGCACAGATACGCAGTATTTT. Translation gives CASSGRSSLISTDTQYF. This chain uses TRBV2 with TRBJ2-3; D remains ambiguous. CDR1 SNHLY and CDR2 FYNNEI come from the germline V gene. This CDR3 has 17 amino acids. The ends were cut back, 4 bases at V and 0 bases at J, with 17 bases in the middle.

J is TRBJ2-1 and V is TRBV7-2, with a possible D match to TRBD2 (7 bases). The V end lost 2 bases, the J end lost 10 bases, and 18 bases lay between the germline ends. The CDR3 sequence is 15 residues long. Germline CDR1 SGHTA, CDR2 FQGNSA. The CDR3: CASSLWGGGPGEQFF. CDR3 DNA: TGTGCCAGCAGCTTATGGGGGGGGGGGCCGGGAGAGCAGTTCTTC.